A single sample gave rise to the 6 T cell receptor beta chains below, sequenced in a study of cytomegalovirus exposure and HLA in healthy donors. The primer mix had 60 Vbeta and 13 Jbeta primers. Produced via immunoSEQ multiplex PCR; TCRdb's table is partial and in-frame only. The sample spans under 150,000 clones; the ten largest clones claim 1.5% to 1.8%. Material: PBMCs. Every receptor here comes from a woman between 40 and 50 years old in good health and CMV-seronegative.

This chain links TRBV19 with TRBJ1-2, with 9 bases matching TRBD1. Germline CDR1 LNHDA, CDR2 SQIVND (reference sequence). There are 17 residues in the CDR3. V lost 5 bases, J lost 8 bases, and 18 bases stayed unmatched. CDR3 loop: CASSPQPGQGNRGGYTF. DNA of the CDR3: TGTGCCAGTAGTCCCCAACCGGGACAGGGTAATCGAGGGGGCTACACCTTC.

The J gene is TRBJ2-3, the V gene TRBV10-3, with 7 bases fitting TRBD1. Germline CDR1 reads ENHRY; CDR2 reads SYGVKD. V gave up 6 bases and J gave up 2 bases; unmatched junction bases: 8. This CDR3 spans 15 amino acids. CDR3 amino acids: CAIRGDSSNTDTQYF. In nucleotides, the CDR3 is TGTGCCATCAGGGGGGACAGTTCGAACACAGATACGCAGTATTTT.

This chain links TRBV18 with TRBJ2-7, with D maybe TRBD1 (5 bases). The CDR3 spans 15 residues. Trimming cost V 2 bases and J 2 bases, with 13 bases left between them. Per germline, CDR1 KGHSH and CDR2 LQKENI. CDR3 coding DNA: TGTGCCAGCTCACCAGGCCAGGGTCGTACCTACGAGCAGTACTTC. Protein: CASSPGQGRTYEQYF.

The chain combines TRBV5-1 with TRBJ1-1; D call uncertain. CDR3 length: 13 residues. Trimming cost V 3 bases and J 1 base, with 7 bases left between them. Per the germline V gene, CDR1 is SGHRS and CDR2 is YFSETQ. The CDR3 nucleotides read TGCGCCAGCAGCTCCGAGGGGAACACTGAAGCTTTCTTT. Its translation is CASSSEGNTEAFF.

This chain connects TRBV14 to TRBJ1-1; perhaps TRBD1 as D (5 bases). This CDR3 is built from 17 residues. The ends were cut back, 4 bases at V and 5 bases at J, with 23 bases in the middle. Germline CDR1 and CDR2: SGHDN and FVKESK. The DNA of the CDR3 is TGTGCCAGCAGCCGCATGGGCAGGGCTACTGTTGGGACTGAAGCTTTCTTT. Protein: CASSRMGRATVGTEAFF.

This chain connects TRBV7-3 to TRBJ1-2; D is undetermined. Germline V gene data show CDR1 as SGHTA and CDR2 as FQGTGA. With 2 bases removed from V and 4 bases from J, the gap between germline ends came to 8 bases. CDR3 length: 13 amino acids. In DNA form, the CDR3 reads TGTGCCAGCAGCTTACAAGGAGCCTATGGCTACACCTTC. This translates into CASSLQGAYGYTF.